Below, 16 T cell receptor beta chains from the same sample are listed, as sequenced in a study of T cells in localized non-small cell lung cancer. The assay was immunoSEQ multiplex PCR, and TCRdb's table has in-frame clones only and misses some. The table has more than 100,000 clones, roughly nine tenths seen once. The starting material was peripheral blood, obtained before any cancer treatment. These TCRs come from a female donor over 55 with stage I lung adenocarcinoma.

J is TRBJ2-2 and V is TRBV2, with D perhaps matching TRBD1 (5 bases). The V end lost 7 bases, the J end lost 0 bases, and 12 bases lay between the germline ends. Germline V gene sequence: CDR1 SNHLY, CDR2 FYNNEI. The CDR3 totals 15 residues. In DNA form, the CDR3 reads TGTGCCAGCACGCCGGAACAGGCGAACACCGGGGAGCTGTTTTTT. It specifies CASTPEQANTGELFF.

V gene TRBV28 combines with J gene TRBJ1-1, with 8 bases that match TRBD1. The CDR3 length is 12 residues. In germline, CDR1 is MDHEN, CDR2 SYDVKM. V dropped 7 bases and J dropped 10; count of bases not matched to a gene: 8. CDR3 in DNA: TGTGCCAGCAACGGACAGGGATTAGCAGCTTTCTTT. It codes for CASNGQGLAAFF.

V and J are TRBV28 and TRBJ2-1; the match to TRBD1 covers 10 bases. The CDR3 length is 16 residues. With 0 bases clipped from V and 3 bases from J, the junction kept 2 bases outside the gene matches. Germline values: CDR1 MDHEN, CDR2 SYDVKM. The CDR3 loop reads CASSLWRTGGYNEQFF. CDR3 coding DNA: TGTGCCAGCAGTTTATGGCGGACAGGGGGCTACAATGAGCAGTTCTTC.

V usage is TRBV11-1 and J usage is TRBJ1-1, with 7 bases aligning to TRBD1. V lost 4 bases to trimming and J lost 9 bases; unmatched junction nucleotides: 14. This CDR3 has 15 amino acids. Germline V gives CDR1 SGHAT, CDR2 FQDESV (reference sequence). The CDR3, as DNA: TGTGCCAGCAGCTCGACCGGGACAGTAGGGACGAAAGCTTTCTTT. Its protein product is CASSSTGTVGTKAFF.

The V and J genes are TRBV4-1 and TRBJ1-4; no clear D gene. The length of the CDR3 is 12 residues. Trimming removed 1 base at V and 7 bases at J, with 4 bases between. CDR1 MGHRA and CDR2 YSYEKL come from the germline V gene. The CDR3 here is CASSQAAEKLFF. The CDR3 DNA reads TGCGCCAGCAGCCAAGCGGCTGAAAAACTGTTTTTT.

This chain connects TRBV4-1 to TRBJ2-3; D is unclear. Germline CDR1 and CDR2: MGHRA and YSYEKL. The CDR3 runs to 15 residues. The V gene lost 0 bases and the J gene lost 6 bases, with 13 bases spanning the gap. The chain's CDR3 is CASSQERQYGDTQYF. CDR3 DNA: TGCGCCAGCAGCCAAGAGAGGCAATACGGGGATACGCAGTATTTT.

The chain couples TRBV5-1 to TRBJ2-1, with D perhaps assigned TRBD1 or TRBD2 (5 bases each). The CDR3 length is 17 residues. Trimming removed 1 base from V and 0 bases from J, with 14 bases in between. The germline V gene encodes CDR1 SGHRS and CDR2 YFSETQ. CDR3 DNA sequence: TGCGCCAGCAGCTTGTTTGGGACCTTTAGCTCCTACAATGAGCAGTTCTTC. Translating it yields CASSLFGTFSSYNEQFF. The variable domain in full, with the rest retrieved from reference TRBV5-1 and TRBJ2-1, is KAGVTQTPRYLIKTRGQQVTLSCSPISGHRSVSWYQQTPGQGLQFLFEYFSETQRNKGNFPGRFSGRQFSNSRSEMNVSTLELGDSALYLCASSLFGTFSSYNEQFFGPGTRLTVL.

This clone appeared a single time. This sequence joins TRBV29-1 and TRBJ2-1, with D uncertain. Germline lookup yields CDR1 SQVTM and CDR2 ANQGSEA. This CDR3 has 16 residues. V was pared by 6 bases and J by 2 bases, with 20 bases between. This chain's CDR3 is CSVRLDPDPAYNEQFF. CDR3 sequence (DNA): TGCAGCGTCCGGTTGGACCCGGATCCTGCCTACAATGAGCAGTTCTTC.

V is TRBV30 and J is TRBJ1-3; the D is unclear. Germline assignment: CDR1 GTSNPN and CDR2 SVGIG (reference sequence). V was shortened by 7 bases and J by 9 bases, with 22 bases between the two germline ends. The CDR3 runs to 14 residues. CDR3 nucleotides: TGTGCCTATGGAAAAGAGTTGGAGGTTGGCACCATATATTTT. Amino acid sequence: CAYGKELEVGTIYF.

The chain employs TRBV18 and TRBJ2-5; tentatively, D is TRBD2 (6 bases). Germline-derived CDR1 and CDR2 are KGHSH and LQKENI. This CDR3 contains 15 residues. V shed 0 bases and J shed 4 bases, with 12 bases lying between them. The DNA of the CDR3 is TGTGCCAGCTCACCACCGTTGGGGGGTAGAGAGACCCAGTACTTC. Translation gives CASSPPLGGRETQYF.

This rearrangement joins TRBV10-1 to TRBJ2-7, with TRBD2 identical over 7 bases. CDR3 length: 14 amino acids. Germline CDR1 and CDR2: WNHNN and SYGVQD (reference sequence). After removal of 4 bases from V and 7 bases from J, the junction contained 10 bases not matched to a gene. Here the CDR3 DNA reads TGCGCCAGCAGTGTCTCTTGGCTAGCGGCTGAGCAGTACTTC. It encodes CASSVSWLAAEQYF.

The rearrangement joins TRBV18 to TRBJ1-2, with TRBD1 identical over 8 bases. Germline CDR1 and CDR2: KGHSH and LQKENI. The trim removed 4 bases at V and 4 bases at J, leaving 8 bases unmatched. The CDR3 is made up of 15 amino acids. The CDR3: CASSLRTGLGYGYTF. CDR3 sequence (DNA): TGTGCCAGCTCACTCCGGACAGGGCTAGGCTATGGCTACACCTTC.

The rearrangement joins TRBV19 to TRBJ1-3; D perhaps matches TRBD1 (5 bases). Trimming cost V 6 bases and J 4 bases, with 16 bases left between them. Germline V gene data show CDR1 as LNHDA and CDR2 as SQIVND (reference sequence). The CDR3 runs to 15 residues. CDR3 residues: CASSISGARGNTIYF. CDR3 DNA sequence: TGTGCCAGTAGCATCAGTGGGGCCAGAGGAAACACCATATATTTT.

This clone was recorded only once. The V gene is TRBV19, the J gene TRBJ2-7, with 7 bases identical to TRBD1. The germline V gene encodes CDR1 LNHDA and CDR2 SQIVND (reference sequence). The CDR3 spans 17 residues. The V gene end was trimmed by 6 bases and the J gene end by 4 bases; junction bases not matched to a gene: 18. Here the CDR3 DNA reads TGTGCCAGTAGAGCGACCTCCATGAGGACAGGACCTTACGAGCAGTACTTC. This encodes CASRATSMRTGPYEQYF.

This clone has more than one count but fewer than ten. The chain couples TRBV7-9 to TRBJ1-1, with D perhaps matching TRBD1 (5 bases). The CDR3 has 11 amino acids. CDR1 and CDR2 from the germline V gene are SEHNR and FQNEAQ (reference sequence). Trimming cost V 3 bases and J 7 bases, with 6 bases left between them. The CDR3 sequence is CASSFGGEAFF. DNA for the CDR3: TGTGCCAGCAGCTTCGGGGGTGAAGCTTTCTTT.

The chain combines TRBV20-1 with TRBJ2-1; tentatively, D is TRBD2 (5 bases). Per germline, CDR1 DFQATT and CDR2 SNEGSKA (reference sequence). The CDR3 length is 10 residues. V was clipped by 6 bases and J by 10 bases, with 10 bases between them. The CDR3 protein is CSAIRGEQFF. CDR3 sequence (DNA): TGCAGTGCGATCAGAGGGGAGCAGTTCTTC.